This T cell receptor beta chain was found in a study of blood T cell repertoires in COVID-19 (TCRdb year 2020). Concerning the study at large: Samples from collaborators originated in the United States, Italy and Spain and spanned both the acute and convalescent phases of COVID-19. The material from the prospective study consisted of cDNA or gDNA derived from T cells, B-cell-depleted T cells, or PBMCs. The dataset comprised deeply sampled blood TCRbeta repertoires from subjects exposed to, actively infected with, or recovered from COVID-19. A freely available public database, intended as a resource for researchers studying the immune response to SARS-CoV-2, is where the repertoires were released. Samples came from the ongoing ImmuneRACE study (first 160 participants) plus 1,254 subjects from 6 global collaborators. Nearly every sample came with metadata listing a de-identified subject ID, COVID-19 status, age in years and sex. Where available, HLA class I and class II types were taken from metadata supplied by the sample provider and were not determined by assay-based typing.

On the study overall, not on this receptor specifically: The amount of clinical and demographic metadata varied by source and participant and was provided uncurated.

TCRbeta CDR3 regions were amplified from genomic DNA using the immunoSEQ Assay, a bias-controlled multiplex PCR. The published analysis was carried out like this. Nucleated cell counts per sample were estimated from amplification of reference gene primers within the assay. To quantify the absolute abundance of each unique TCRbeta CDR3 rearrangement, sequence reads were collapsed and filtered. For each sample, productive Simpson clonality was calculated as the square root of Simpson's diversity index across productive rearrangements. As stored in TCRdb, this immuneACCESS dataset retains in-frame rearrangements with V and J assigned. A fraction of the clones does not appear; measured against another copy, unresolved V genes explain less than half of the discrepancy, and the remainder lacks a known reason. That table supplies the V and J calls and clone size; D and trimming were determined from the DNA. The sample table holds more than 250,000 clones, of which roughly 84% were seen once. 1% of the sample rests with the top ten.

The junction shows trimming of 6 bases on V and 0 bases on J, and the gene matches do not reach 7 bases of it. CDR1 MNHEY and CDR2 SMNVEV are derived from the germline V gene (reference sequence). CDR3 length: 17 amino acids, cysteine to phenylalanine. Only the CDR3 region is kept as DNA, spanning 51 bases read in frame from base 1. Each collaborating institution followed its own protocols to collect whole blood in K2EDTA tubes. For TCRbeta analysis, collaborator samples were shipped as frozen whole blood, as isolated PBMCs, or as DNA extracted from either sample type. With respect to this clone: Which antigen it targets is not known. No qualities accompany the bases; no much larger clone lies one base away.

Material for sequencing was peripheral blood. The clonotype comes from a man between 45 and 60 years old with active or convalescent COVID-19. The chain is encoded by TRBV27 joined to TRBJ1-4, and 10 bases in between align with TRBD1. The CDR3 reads CASSRGQGVTTNEKLFF. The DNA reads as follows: TGTGCCAGCAGCCGTGGACAGGGGGTTACAACTAATGAAAAACTGTTTTTT.